The 20 T cell receptor beta chains given below trace back to one sample, sequenced in a study of cytomegalovirus exposure and HLA in healthy donors. PCR involved 60 Vbeta and 13 Jbeta primers. Libraries were prepared by immunoSEQ multiplex PCR; TCRdb keeps only in-frame clonotypes and omits some of them. The sample gives around 150,000 clones, 60% to 85% of which show up once; around 1.3% is in the top ten. Material: PBMCs. These receptors came from a woman aged 40-49 years in good health and CMV-seronegative.

The CDR3 DNA sequence: TGTGCCACCAGCTATGACTCGACTAGAAATCAGCCCCAGCATTTT. As protein: CATSYDSTRNQPQHF. V is TRBV15 and J is TRBJ1-5; D not certain. V was cut by 5 bases and J by 4 bases, with 15 bases left in between. Germline assignment: CDR1 LNHNV and CDR2 YYDKDF (reference sequence). This CDR3 has 15 residues.

The gene calls are TRBV6-6 and TRBJ2-7; 10 bases align to TRBD2. Unmatched junction bases numbered 9, after V lost 10 bases and J lost 6 bases. CDR1 is MNHNY, CDR2 SVGAGI, per germline (reference sequence). The CDR3 contains 13 residues. CDR3 protein: CATSSGGYLEQYF. The DNA of the CDR3 is TGTGCCACGAGTAGCGGGGGGTATCTCGAGCAGTACTTC.

V usage is TRBV5-1 and J usage is TRBJ1-5; no definite D call. This CDR3 has 15 amino acids. Trimming took off 0 bases at V and 6 bases at J, with 13 bases between the two ends. The germline V gene encodes CDR1 SGHRS and CDR2 YFSETQ. The CDR3 sequence: CASSLAFDLGQPQHF. The CDR3 region has the DNA TGCGCCAGCAGCTTGGCCTTTGATCTCGGTCAGCCCCAGCATTTT.

This clone turned up a few times. This chain uses TRBV5-4 with TRBJ2-2; 8 bases map to TRBD2. This CDR3 spans 16 amino acids. CDR1 and CDR2 (germline): SGHNT, YYREEE (reference sequence). After removal of 4 bases from V and 1 base from J, the junction contained 6 bases not matched to a gene. CDR3 sequence (DNA): TGTGCCAGCAGCCCGACCGGGGGGGAGAACACCGGGGAGCTGTTTTTT. Its protein is CASSPTGGENTGELFF.

In its sample, this clone was seen a few times. The chain combines TRBV7-9 with TRBJ1-2; D possibly corresponds to TRBD1 (6 bases). V was shortened by 1 base and J by 3 bases, with 12 bases between the two germline ends. This CDR3 has 15 amino acids. Germline V lookup: CDR1 SEHNR, CDR2 FQNEAQ (reference sequence). Here the CDR3 DNA reads TGTGCCAGCAGCTTAGGACAGGAGGACTACTATGGCTACACCTTC. It translates to CASSLGQEDYYGYTF.

The CDR3 here is CASSQEGSGQGAREQYF. CDR3 bases: TGCGCCAGCAGCCAAGAAGGCTCGGGACAGGGGGCGAGAGAGCAGTACTTC. The V and J genes are TRBV4-3 and TRBJ2-7, with TRBD1 identical over 12 bases. Germline loops: CDR1 LGHNA, CDR2 YSLEER. V lost 0 bases, J lost 7 bases, and 10 bases stayed unmatched. CDR3 size: 17 residues.

V and J are TRBV28 and TRBJ2-7; a weak D match, TRBD1 (7 bases). Germline V gene data show CDR1 as MDHEN and CDR2 as SYDVKM. The CDR3 extends over 15 amino acids. Trimming cost V 6 bases and J 4 bases, with 19 bases left between them. CDR3 coding DNA: TGTGCCAGCAGCCTGGAGGGGGCAGGGATGTACGAGCAGTACTTC. Its translation is CASSLEGAGMYEQYF.

The chain has TRBV7-4 and TRBJ1-5; 8 positions match TRBD1. CDR1 and CDR2 (germline): SGHVT, SQSDAQ. This CDR3 contains 16 residues. V was pared by 5 bases and J by 6 bases, with 12 bases of the junction left unmatched. The CDR3 reads CASSAAGTGHGQPQHF. CDR3 sequence (DNA): TGTGCCAGCAGCGCCGCCGGGACAGGCCACGGTCAGCCCCAGCATTTT.

The V call is TRBV18, the J call TRBJ1-1; tentative D call: TRBD1 (5 bases). This CDR3 comprises 16 residues. Germline V gene lookup returns CDR1 KGHSH and CDR2 LQKENI. Trimming stripped 1 base from V and 1 base from J, with 13 bases between. CDR3 nucleotides: TGTGCCAGCTCACCACAGAGCAGGGTTGGGAACACTGAAGCTTTCTTT. Translated, it gives CASSPQSRVGNTEAFF.

This clone was observed once. This chain connects TRBV5-1 to TRBJ1-2, with 11 bases lining up with TRBD1. After removal of 4 bases from V and 6 bases from J, the junction contained 5 bases not matched to a gene. Per the germline V gene, CDR1 is SGHRS and CDR2 is YFSETQ. This CDR3 has 14 residues. CDR3 residues: CASSTDRGLDGYTF. CDR3 DNA: TGCGCCAGCAGCACGGACAGGGGGCTTGATGGCTACACCTTC. Combining the CDR3 with reference TRBV5-1 and TRBJ1-2 gives the whole variable domain KAGVTQTPRYLIKTRGQQVTLSCSPISGHRSVSWYQQTPGQGLQFLFEYFSETQRNKGNFPGRFSGRQFSNSRSEMNVSTLELGDSALYLCASSTDRGLDGYTFGSGTRLTVV.

This clone was seen only a few times. The genes are TRBV4-3 and TRBJ1-3; the D is unclear. CDR3 length equals 15 residues. Germline CDR1 LGHNA, CDR2 YSLEER. The V end lost 0 bases, the J end lost 1 base, and 7 bases lay between the germline ends. The CDR3 spells CASSQETGSGNTIYF. In DNA, the CDR3 is TGCGCCAGCAGCCAAGAGACGGGGTCTGGAAACACCATATATTTT.

The chain is built from TRBV30 and TRBJ2-5, with D possibly matching TRBD2 (5 bases). Germline-derived CDR1 and CDR2 are GTSNPN and SVGIG (reference sequence). The CDR3 is made up of 13 amino acids. Trimming took 1 base from V and 5 from J, leaving 11 bases between them. The CDR3 nucleotides are TGTGCCTGGAGTGCCGGACTTAAGGAGACCCAGTACTTC. Translated: CAWSAGLKETQYF. The variable domain in full, completed from reference TRBV30 and TRBJ2-5, reads SQTIHQWPATLVQPVGSPLSLECTVEGTSNPNLYWYRQAAGRGLQLLFYSVGIGQISSEVPQNLSASRPQDRQFILSSKKLLLSDSGFYLCAWSAGLKETQYFGPGTRLLVL.

This clone was seen only a few times. V and J are TRBV15 and TRBJ1-5; D is uncertain. The CDR3 has 15 amino acids. Per germline, CDR1 LNHNV and CDR2 YYDKDF (reference sequence). The V end was cut by 5 bases, the J end by 3 bases, with 14 bases between. The CDR3 nucleotides read TGTGCCACCAGCTCAAGAAACAGAATCAATCAGCCCCAGCATTTT. Protein sequence: CATSSRNRINQPQHF. The variable domain in full, completed from reference TRBV15 and TRBJ1-5, reads DAMVIQNPRYQVTQFGKPVTLSCSQTLNHNVMYWYQQKSSQAPKLLFHYYDKDFNNEADTPDNFQSRRPNTSFCFLDIRSPGLGDTAMYLCATSSRNRINQPQHFGDGTRLSIL.

The chain combines TRBV5-4 with TRBJ1-1; 9 nucleotides align to TRBD1. Germline trimming cut 3 bases from V and 4 bases from J; bases unmatched to any gene: 10. CDR3 size: 16 residues. Germline V lookup: CDR1 SGHNT, CDR2 YYREEE (reference sequence). CDR3 coding DNA: TGTGCCAGCAGCTCGGCAAAGGACAGGGGACCCACTGAAGCTTTCTTT. It yields the protein CASSSAKDRGPTEAFF.

This clone was observed once. This chain uses TRBV5-4 with TRBJ1-2; 10 bases fit TRBD1. The germline V gene has CDR1 SGHNT and CDR2 YYREEE (reference sequence). The CDR3 is 12 residues long. The junction had 4 bases not matched to a gene; V was cut back by 10 bases and J by 4 bases. Here the CDR3 DNA reads TGTGCCGGACGGACAGGGGGCTATGGCTACACCTTC. Residues: CAGRTGGYGYTF.

The rearrangement uses TRBV28 and TRBJ1-2, with D uncertain. Trimming left V 3 bases short and J 2 bases short, with 7 bases between. The CDR3 totals 13 residues. CDR1 MDHEN and CDR2 SYDVKM come from the germline V gene. CDR3 nucleotide sequence: TGTGCCAGCAGTTTTCGTCAGAACTATGGCTACACCTTC. It translates to CASSFRQNYGYTF.

This rearrangement joins TRBV4-1 to TRBJ1-2; no clear D. This CDR3 contains 13 residues. CDR1 MGHRA and CDR2 YSYEKL come from the germline V gene. Trimming pared 1 base from V and 3 bases from J, leaving 6 bases between. This chain's CDR3 is CASSQGLDYGYTF. DNA of the CDR3: TGCGCCAGCAGCCAAGGTCTTGACTATGGCTACACCTTC.

The chain recombines TRBV5-4 with TRBJ1-3; TRBD1 might be the D (6 bases). Germline-derived CDR1 and CDR2 are SGHNT and YYREEE (reference sequence). Deletions cut 0 bases from V and 2 bases from J, with 12 bases between. The CDR3 totals 16 residues. The CDR3 loop is CASSLGGGAPGNTIYF. Written as DNA, the CDR3 is TGTGCCAGCAGCTTGGGTGGGGGGGCCCCTGGAAACACCATATATTTT.

This clone was observed once. The chain uses TRBV18 and TRBJ1-1; D not certain. V was trimmed by 0 bases and J by 5 bases, leaving 19 bases between them. CDR3 size: 17 residues. Germline CDR1 and CDR2: KGHSH and LQKENI. The CDR3 DNA sequence: TGTGCCAGCTCACCACCGGCGGGGTCAGGATGGTGGACTGAAGCTTTCTTT. Encoded protein: CASSPPAGSGWWTEAFF.

This clone is a singleton in its sample. V gene TRBV13 combines with J gene TRBJ2-5; 8 nucleotides match TRBD2. V was clipped by 4 bases and J by 4 bases; unmatched bases: 14. In germline, CDR1 is PRHDT, CDR2 FYEKMQ (reference sequence). This CDR3 is 17 amino acids long. The CDR3 nucleotides are TGTGCCAGCAGCTCTTTAGGATGGGGACTAGTCGGAGAGACCCAGTACTTC. Amino acids: CASSSLGWGLVGETQYF.